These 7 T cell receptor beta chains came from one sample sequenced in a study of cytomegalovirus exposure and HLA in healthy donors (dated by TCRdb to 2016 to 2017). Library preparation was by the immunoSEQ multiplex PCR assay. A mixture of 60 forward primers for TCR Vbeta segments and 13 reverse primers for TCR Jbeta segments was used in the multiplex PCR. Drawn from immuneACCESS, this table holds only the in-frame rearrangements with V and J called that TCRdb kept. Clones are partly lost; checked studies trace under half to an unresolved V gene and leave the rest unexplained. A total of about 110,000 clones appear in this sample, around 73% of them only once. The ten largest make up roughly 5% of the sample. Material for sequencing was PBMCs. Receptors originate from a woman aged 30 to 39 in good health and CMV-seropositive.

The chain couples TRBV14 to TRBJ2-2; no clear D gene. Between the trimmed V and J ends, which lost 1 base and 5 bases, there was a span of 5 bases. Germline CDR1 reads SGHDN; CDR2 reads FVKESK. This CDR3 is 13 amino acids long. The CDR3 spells CASSQVTTGELFF. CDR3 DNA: TGTGCCAGCAGCCAAGTTACAACCGGGGAGCTGTTTTTT.

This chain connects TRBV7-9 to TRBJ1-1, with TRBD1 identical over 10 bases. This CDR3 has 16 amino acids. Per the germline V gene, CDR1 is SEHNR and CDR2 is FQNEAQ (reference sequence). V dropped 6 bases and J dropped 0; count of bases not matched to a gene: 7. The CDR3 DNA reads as TGTGCCAGCAGTCCAGGACAGGGGGAGATGAACACTGAAGCTTTCTTT. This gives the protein CASSPGQGEMNTEAFF.

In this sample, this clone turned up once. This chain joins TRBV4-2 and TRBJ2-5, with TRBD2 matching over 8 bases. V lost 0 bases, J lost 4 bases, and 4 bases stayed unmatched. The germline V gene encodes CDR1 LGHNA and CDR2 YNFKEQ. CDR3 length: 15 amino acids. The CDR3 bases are TGTGCCAGCAGCCAAGACCCGGGGGGGCCAGAGACCCAGTACTTC. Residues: CASSQDPGGPETQYF.

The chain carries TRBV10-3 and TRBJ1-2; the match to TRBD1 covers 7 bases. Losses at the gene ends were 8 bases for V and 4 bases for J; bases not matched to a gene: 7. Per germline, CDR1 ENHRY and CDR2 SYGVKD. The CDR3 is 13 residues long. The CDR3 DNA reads TGTGCCATCGAAACAGGGGTGGGCTATGGCTACACCTTC. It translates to CAIETGVGYGYTF.

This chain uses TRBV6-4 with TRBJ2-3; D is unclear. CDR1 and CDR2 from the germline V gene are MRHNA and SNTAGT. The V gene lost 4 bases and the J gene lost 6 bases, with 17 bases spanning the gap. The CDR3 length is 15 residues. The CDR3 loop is CASSAQALSADTQYF. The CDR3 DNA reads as TGTGCCAGCAGTGCTCAAGCCCTGTCAGCGGATACGCAGTATTTT.

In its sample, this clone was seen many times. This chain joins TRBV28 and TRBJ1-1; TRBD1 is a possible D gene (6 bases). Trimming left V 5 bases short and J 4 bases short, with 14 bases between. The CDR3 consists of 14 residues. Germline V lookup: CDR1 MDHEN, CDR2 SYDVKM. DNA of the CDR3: TGTGCCAGCAGTCTCACAGGGATTGGCACTGAAGCTTTCTTT. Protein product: CASSLTGIGTEAFF.

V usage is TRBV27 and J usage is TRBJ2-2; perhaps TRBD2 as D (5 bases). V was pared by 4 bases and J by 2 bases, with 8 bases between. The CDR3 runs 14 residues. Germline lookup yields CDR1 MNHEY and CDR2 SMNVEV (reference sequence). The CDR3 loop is CASSSGLNTGELFF. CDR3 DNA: TGTGCCAGCAGTTCCGGACTTAACACCGGGGAGCTGTTTTTT.